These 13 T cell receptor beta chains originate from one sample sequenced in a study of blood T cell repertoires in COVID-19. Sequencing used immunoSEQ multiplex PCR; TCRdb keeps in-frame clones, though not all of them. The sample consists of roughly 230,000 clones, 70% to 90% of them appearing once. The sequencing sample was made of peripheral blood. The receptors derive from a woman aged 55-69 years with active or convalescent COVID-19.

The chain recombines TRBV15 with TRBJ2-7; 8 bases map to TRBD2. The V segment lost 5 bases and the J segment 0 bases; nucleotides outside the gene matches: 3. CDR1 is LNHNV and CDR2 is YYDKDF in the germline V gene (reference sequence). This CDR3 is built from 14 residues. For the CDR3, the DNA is TGTGCCACCAGCGGCGGGGGGAGCTCCTACGAGCAGTACTTC. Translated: CATSGGGSSYEQYF.

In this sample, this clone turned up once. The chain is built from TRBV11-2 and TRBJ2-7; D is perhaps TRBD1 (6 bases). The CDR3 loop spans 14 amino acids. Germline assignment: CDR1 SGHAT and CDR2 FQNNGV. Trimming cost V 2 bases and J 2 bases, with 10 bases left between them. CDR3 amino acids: CASSLTQGTYEQYF. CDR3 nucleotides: TGTGCCAGCAGCTTAACACAGGGTACCTACGAGCAGTACTTC.

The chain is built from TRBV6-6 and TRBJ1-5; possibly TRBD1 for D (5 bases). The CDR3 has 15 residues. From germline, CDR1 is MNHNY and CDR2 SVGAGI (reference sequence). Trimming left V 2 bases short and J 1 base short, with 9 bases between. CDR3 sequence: CASSYGGFSNQPQHF. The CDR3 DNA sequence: TGTGCCAGCAGTTACGGGGGGTTCAGCAATCAGCCCCAGCATTTT.

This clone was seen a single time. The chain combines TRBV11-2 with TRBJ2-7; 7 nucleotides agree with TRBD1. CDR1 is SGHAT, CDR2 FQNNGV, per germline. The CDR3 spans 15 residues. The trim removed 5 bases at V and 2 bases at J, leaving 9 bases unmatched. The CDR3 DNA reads TGTGCCAGCAGCCCCCTAGGGACAGCTACCTACGAGCAGTACGTC. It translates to CASSPLGTATYEQYV.

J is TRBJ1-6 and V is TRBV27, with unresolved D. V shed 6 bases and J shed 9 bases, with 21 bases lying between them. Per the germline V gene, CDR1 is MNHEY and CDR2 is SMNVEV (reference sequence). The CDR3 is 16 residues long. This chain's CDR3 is CASSPLGRLGASPLHF. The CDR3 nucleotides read TGTGCCAGCAGCCCCTTAGGGAGGTTAGGTGCTTCACCCCTCCACTTT.

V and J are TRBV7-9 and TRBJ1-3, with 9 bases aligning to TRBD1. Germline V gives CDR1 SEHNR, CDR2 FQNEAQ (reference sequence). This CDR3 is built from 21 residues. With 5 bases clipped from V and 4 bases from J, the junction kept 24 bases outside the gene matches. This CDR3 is CASSTKWLGTGNPTRGNTIYF. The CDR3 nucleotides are TGTGCCAGCAGCACCAAGTGGTTGGGGACAGGGAATCCAACTAGGGGAAACACCATATATTTT. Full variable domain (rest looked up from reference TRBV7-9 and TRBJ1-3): DTGVSQNPRHKITKRGQNVTFRCDPISEHNRLYWYRQTLGQGPEFLTYFQNEAQLEKSRLLSDRFSAERPKGSFSTLEIQRTEQGDSAMYLCASSTKWLGTGNPTRGNTIYFGEGSWLTVV.

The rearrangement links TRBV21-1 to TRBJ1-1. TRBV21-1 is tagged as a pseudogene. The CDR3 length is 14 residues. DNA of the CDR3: TGTGCCAGCTCCAGGGAGGGCTTGCGGACTGAAGCTTTCTTT. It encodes CASSREGLRTEAFF.

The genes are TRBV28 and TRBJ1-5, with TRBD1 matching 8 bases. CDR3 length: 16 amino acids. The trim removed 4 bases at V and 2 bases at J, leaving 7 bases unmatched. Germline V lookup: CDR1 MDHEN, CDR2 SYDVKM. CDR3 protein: CASSSTDRGGNQPQHF. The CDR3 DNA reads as TGTGCCAGCAGTTCTACCGACAGGGGCGGCAATCAGCCCCAGCATTTT.

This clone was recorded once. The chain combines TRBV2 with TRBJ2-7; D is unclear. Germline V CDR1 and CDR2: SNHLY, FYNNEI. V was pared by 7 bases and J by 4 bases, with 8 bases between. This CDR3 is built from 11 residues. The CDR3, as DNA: TGTGCCAGCACGACATCTTACGAGCAGTACGTC. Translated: CASTTSYEQYV.

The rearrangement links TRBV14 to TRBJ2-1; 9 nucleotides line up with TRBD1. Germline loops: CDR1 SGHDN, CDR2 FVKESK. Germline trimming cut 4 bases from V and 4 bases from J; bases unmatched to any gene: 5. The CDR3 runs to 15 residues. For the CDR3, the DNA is TGTGCCAGCAGCCCCGGGACAGGGTCATACAATGAGCAGTTCTTC. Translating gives CASSPGTGSYNEQFF.

As DNA, the CDR3 is TGTGCCACCAGCGACGGTCCCCCGGGACAGGGTAGAAATGAGCAGTTCTTC. This encodes CATSDGPPGQGRNEQFF. The chain joins TRBV15 to TRBJ2-1; TRBD1 agrees at 9 bases. The CDR3 spans 17 residues. V trimming: 5 bases; J trimming: 7 bases; junction bases outside the gene matches: 15. The germline V gene encodes CDR1 LNHNV and CDR2 YYDKDF (reference sequence).

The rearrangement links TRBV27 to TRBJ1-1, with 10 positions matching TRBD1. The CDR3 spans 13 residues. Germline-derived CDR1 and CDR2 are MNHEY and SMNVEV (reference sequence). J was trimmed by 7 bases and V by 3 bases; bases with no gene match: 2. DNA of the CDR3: TGTGCCAGCAGTTTGACAGGGGGCATTGAAGCTTTCTTT. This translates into CASSLTGGIEAFF.

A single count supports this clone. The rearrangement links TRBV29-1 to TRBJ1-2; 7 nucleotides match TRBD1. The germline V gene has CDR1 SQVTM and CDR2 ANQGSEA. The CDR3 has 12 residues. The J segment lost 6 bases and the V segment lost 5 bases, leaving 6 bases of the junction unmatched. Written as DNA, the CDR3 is TGCAGCGTTTACCGGCAGGGGGATGGCTACACCTTC. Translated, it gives CSVYRQGDGYTF.